These T cell receptor beta chains were read from a single sample in a study of shared clonotypes between healthy human individuals. Data came from immunoSEQ multiplex PCR; TCRdb stores just in-frame clones and leaves some out. Of some 2,500,000 clones listed, approximately 90% were seen once; the top ten hold more than 0.35%. Sequenced input: naive CD4+ T cells from PBMCs. These TCRs come from a man younger than 35 in good health. Some clones in this sample may be carry-over from other donors' samples. Both conserved end residues are part of each CDR3. The order of the fields is V gene, J gene, D gene, clone size, CDR3 DNA, CDR3 protein. A D gene is named only where the DNA matches it firmly. Size tells how often a clone was seen (once, few, many) or the class of an expanded clone, and some rows leave it out.

v_gene: TRBV14
j_gene: TRBJ2-7
d_gene: -
abundance: -
CDR3nt: TGTGCCAGCAGCCAAGTAGGGGGGTCCTACGAGCAGTACTTC
CDR3aa: CASSQVGGSYEQYF

v_gene: TRBV19
j_gene: TRBJ2-3
d_gene: TRBD1
abundance: -
CDR3nt: TGTGCCAGTAGTTGGGACAGTGTCACAGATACGCAGTATTTT
CDR3aa: CASSWDSVTDTQYF

v_gene: TRBV6-4
j_gene: TRBJ2-7
d_gene: TRBD1
abundance: once
CDR3nt: TGTGCCAGCAGTGACGGGATCCCCGGGACAGCTCGCAGCTCCTACGAGCAGTACTTC
CDR3aa: CASSDGIPGTARSSYEQYF

v_gene: TRBV28
j_gene: TRBJ2-5
d_gene: -
abundance: -
CDR3nt: TGTGCCAGCCGGAGGGCAGGCGACGGGACCCAGTACTTC
CDR3aa: CASRRAGDGTQYF

v_gene: TRBV21-1
j_gene: TRBJ2-1
d_gene: -
abundance: -
CDR3nt: TGTGCCAGCAGCAAAGTAGTGAGGAGCGGGAGTACCCGCGAGCAGTTCTTC
CDR3aa: CASSKVVRSGSTREQFF

v_gene: TRBV10-3
j_gene: TRBJ2-7
d_gene: -
abundance: once
CDR3nt: TGTGCCATCAGTGTGGCAGGGGAATCCTACGAGCAGTACTTC
CDR3aa: CAISVAGESYEQYF

v_gene: TRBV4-3
j_gene: TRBJ1-3
d_gene: -
abundance: -
CDR3nt: TGCGCCAGCAGCCAATATTACGGCTACTCTGGAAACACCATATATTTT
CDR3aa: CASSQYYGYSGNTIYF

v_gene: TRBV7-9
j_gene: TRBJ1-2
d_gene: TRBD1
abundance: -
CDR3nt: TGTGCCAGCAGCTTAGTCCCGGGACAGGGCCCCGGGGGCTATGGCTACACCTTC
CDR3aa: CASSLVPGQGPGGYGYTF

v_gene: TRBV5-1
j_gene: TRBJ1-2
d_gene: TRBD1
abundance: -
CDR3nt: TGCGCCAGCAGCTTGGACAGGGGAGGATATGGCTACACCTTC
CDR3aa: CASSLDRGGYGYTF

v_gene: TRBV29-1
j_gene: TRBJ2-5
d_gene: -
abundance: -
CDR3nt: TGCAGCGTGGTCAGGGCTGAAGAGACCCAGTACTTC
CDR3aa: CSVVRAEETQYF

v_gene: TRBV7-2
j_gene: TRBJ2-7
d_gene: TRBD2
abundance: -
CDR3nt: TGTGCCAGCAGCTTCTTAGCGGGGTCCTACGAGCAGTACTTC
CDR3aa: CASSFLAGSYEQYF

v_gene: TRBV7-2
j_gene: TRBJ2-7
d_gene: TRBD1
abundance: -
CDR3nt: TGTGCCAGCAGCCGGACCGGGACAGGGGGCCACGAGCAGTACTTC
CDR3aa: CASSRTGTGGHEQYF

v_gene: TRBV2
j_gene: TRBJ2-5
d_gene: TRBD1
abundance: once
CDR3nt: TGTGCCAGCAGTGATTGGGACAGGGGGCGAGAGACCCAGTACTTC
CDR3aa: CASSDWDRGRETQYF

v_gene: TRBV10-3
j_gene: TRBJ1-5
d_gene: -
abundance: -
CDR3nt: TGTGCCATCAGTGACAGCAGCAATCAGCCCCAGCATTTT
CDR3aa: CAISDSSNQPQHF

v_gene: TRBV28
j_gene: TRBJ1-5
d_gene: -
abundance: -
CDR3nt: TGTGCCAGCAGTTTCCCCCCGGCCCAGCATTTT
CDR3aa: CASSFPPAQHF

v_gene: TRBV14
j_gene: TRBJ1-1
d_gene: -
abundance: -
CDR3nt: TGTGCCAGCAGCCCCTCCTTGGGCTGGAACACTGAAGCTTTCTTT
CDR3aa: CASSPSLGWNTEAFF

v_gene: TRBV30
j_gene: TRBJ2-3
d_gene: TRBD2
abundance: -
CDR3nt: TGTGCCTGGAGTGGAATACTAGCGCGAAGCACAGATACGCAGTATTTT
CDR3aa: CAWSGILARSTDTQYF

v_gene: TRBV30
j_gene: TRBJ1-5
d_gene: -
abundance: -
CDR3nt: TGTGCCTGGAGTGGGACAGCTACTAATCAGCCCCAGCATTTT
CDR3aa: CAWSGTATNQPQHF

v_gene: TRBV5-6
j_gene: TRBJ1-1
d_gene: TRBD1
abundance: -
CDR3nt: TGTGCCAGCAGCCCAATCGCCGGGACAGGGGACGACACTGAAGCTTTCTTT
CDR3aa: CASSPIAGTGDDTEAFF

v_gene: TRBV19
j_gene: TRBJ2-1
d_gene: TRBD1
abundance: -
CDR3nt: TGTGCCAGTAGTGGGACAGGGGTGGGGGCCTACAATGAGCAGTTCTTC
CDR3aa: CASSGTGVGAYNEQFF

v_gene: TRBV11-2
j_gene: TRBJ2-7
d_gene: -
abundance: -
CDR3nt: TGTGCCAGCAGCTTCGCGACGGTCGGCGAGCAGTACTTC
CDR3aa: CASSFATVGEQYF

v_gene: TRBV7-3
j_gene: TRBJ1-1
d_gene: -
abundance: -
CDR3nt: TGTGCCAGCAGACGGAGCAGGGACACTGAAGCTTTCTTT
CDR3aa: CASRRSRDTEAFF

v_gene: TRBV13
j_gene: TRBJ2-5
d_gene: TRBD2
abundance: -
CDR3nt: TGTGCCAGCAGCACCCGGACTAGCGGGAGGGGGTGGCAAGAGACCCAGTACTTC
CDR3aa: CASSTRTSGRGWQETQYF

v_gene: TRBV6-1
j_gene: TRBJ1-2
d_gene: TRBD1
abundance: -
CDR3nt: TGTGCCACCCAGTTGACCGACAGGGGGTATGGCTACACCTTC
CDR3aa: CATQLTDRGYGYTF

v_gene: TRBV14
j_gene: TRBJ2-7
d_gene: -
abundance: -
CDR3nt: TGTGCCAGCAGCTTTGTACCGGGGGCCTCCGACGAGCAGTACTTC
CDR3aa: CASSFVPGASDEQYF

v_gene: TRBV10-3
j_gene: TRBJ2-1
d_gene: -
abundance: -
CDR3nt: TGTGCCATCAGTGAAGGTGAGCGGGTCTACAATGAGCAGTTCTTC
CDR3aa: CAISEGERVYNEQFF